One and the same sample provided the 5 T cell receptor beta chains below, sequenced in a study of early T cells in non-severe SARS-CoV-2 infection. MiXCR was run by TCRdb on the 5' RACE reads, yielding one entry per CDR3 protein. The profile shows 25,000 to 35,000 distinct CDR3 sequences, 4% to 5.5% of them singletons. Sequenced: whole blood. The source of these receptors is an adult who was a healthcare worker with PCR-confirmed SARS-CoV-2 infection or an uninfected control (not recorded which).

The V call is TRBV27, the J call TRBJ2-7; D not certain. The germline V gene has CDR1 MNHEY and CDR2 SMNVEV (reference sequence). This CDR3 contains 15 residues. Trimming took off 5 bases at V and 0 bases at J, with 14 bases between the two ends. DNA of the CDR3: TGTGCCAGCAGTGACTCCCACCCACCCTCCTACGAGCAGTACTTC. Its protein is CASSDSHPPSYEQYF.

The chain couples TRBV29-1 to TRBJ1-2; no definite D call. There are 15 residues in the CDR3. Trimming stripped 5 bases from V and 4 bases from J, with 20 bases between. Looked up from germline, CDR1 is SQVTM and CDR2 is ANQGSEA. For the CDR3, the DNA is TGCAGCGTTCGCCGCCTCTTAGAGTCCCTCTATGGCTACACCTTC. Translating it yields CSVRRLLESLYGYTF.

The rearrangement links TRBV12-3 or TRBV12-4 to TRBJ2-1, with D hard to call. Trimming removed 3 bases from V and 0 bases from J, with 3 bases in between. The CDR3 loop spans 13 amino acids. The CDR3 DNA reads TGTGCCAGCAGTTTCATCTCCTACAATGAGCAGTTCTTC. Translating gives CASSFISYNEQFF.

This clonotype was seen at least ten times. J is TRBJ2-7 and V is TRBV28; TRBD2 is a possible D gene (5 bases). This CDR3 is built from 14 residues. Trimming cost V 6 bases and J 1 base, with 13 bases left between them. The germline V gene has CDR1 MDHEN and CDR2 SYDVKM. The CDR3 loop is CASRSLDVSYEQYF. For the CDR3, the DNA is TGTGCCAGCAGGTCACTAGACGTATCCTACGAGCAGTACTTC.

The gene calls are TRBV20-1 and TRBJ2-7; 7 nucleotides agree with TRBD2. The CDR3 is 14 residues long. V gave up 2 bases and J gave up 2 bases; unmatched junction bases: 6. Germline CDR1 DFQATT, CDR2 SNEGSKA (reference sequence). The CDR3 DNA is TGCAGTGCTAGATCACCGGGAGGAGCCTACGAGCAGTACTTC. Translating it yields CSARSPGGAYEQYF.